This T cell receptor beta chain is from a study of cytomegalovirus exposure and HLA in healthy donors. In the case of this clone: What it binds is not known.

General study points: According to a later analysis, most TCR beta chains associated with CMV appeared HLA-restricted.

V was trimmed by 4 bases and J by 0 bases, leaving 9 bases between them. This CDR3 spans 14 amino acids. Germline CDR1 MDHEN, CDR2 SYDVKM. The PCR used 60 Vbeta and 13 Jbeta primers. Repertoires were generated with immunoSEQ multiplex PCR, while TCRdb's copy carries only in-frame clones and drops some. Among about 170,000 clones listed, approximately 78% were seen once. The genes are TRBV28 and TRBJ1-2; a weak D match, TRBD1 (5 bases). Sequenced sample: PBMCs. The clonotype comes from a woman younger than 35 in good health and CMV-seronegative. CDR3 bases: TGTGCCAGCAGTTCGACAGAAGCTAACTATGGCTACACCTTC. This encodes CASSSTEANYGYTF.